These T cell receptor beta chains were read from a single sample in a study of T-cell memory formation after mild COVID-19. MiXCR, applied by TCRdb to the 5' RACE reads, yields one record per CDR3 protein. The repertoire includes around 420,000 distinct CDR3 sequences, approximately 24% of them detected once, and 8.5% to 9% sits in the top ten. The sample comprised PBMCs or a T cell subset sorted from them (not recorded which). The receptors were gathered from an adult woman who had mild COVID-19 (a few samples of this study predate the infection). Cell type and time point are not known. CDR3s include the opening cysteine and the closing phenylalanine or tryptophan. A D gene is named only where the DNA matches it firmly. Rows give clone size only sometimes, using once, few, many, or a class for an expanded clone.

abundance,v_gene,d_gene,j_gene,CDR3aa,CDR3nt
few,TRBV12-3/TRBV12-4,.,TRBJ2-7,CASSYPSGYEQYF,TGTGCCAGCAGTTATCCCTCGGGTTACGAGCAGTACTTC
few,TRBV5-1,.,TRBJ1-1,CASSSGPPNTEAFF,TGCGCCAGCAGCTCGGGACCGCCGAACACTGAAGCTTTCTTT
few,TRBV6-2/TRBV6-3,TRBD1,TRBJ2-1,CASTSLRQGDSYNEQFF,TGTGCCAGCACCTCCCTACGACAGGGGGATTCCTACAATGAGCAGTTCTTC
few,TRBV30,.,TRBJ1-5,CAWSATGNQPQHF,TGTGCCTGGAGCGCTACAGGGAATCAGCCCCAGCATTTT
.,TRBV5-1,TRBD1,TRBJ2-1,CASSYRDSRANEQFF,TGCGCCAGCAGCTACCGGGACAGTCGGGCCAATGAGCAGTTCTTC
.,TRBV7-9,.,TRBJ2-5,CASSQTGHPSRETQYF,TGTGCCAGCAGCCAGACTGGACACCCGTCCAGGGAGACCCAGTACTTC
.,TRBV5-1,.,TRBJ1-2,CASSLAPDTYGYTF,TGCGCCAGCAGCTTGGCCCCGGACACCTATGGCTACACCTTC
few,TRBV6-1,.,TRBJ2-1,CATDRDPFVDEQFF,TGTGCCACCGACCGGGACCCCTTCGTGGATGAGCAGTTCTTC
.,TRBV5-1,TRBD1,TRBJ1-5,CASSLSDREDNQPQHF,TGCGCCAGCAGCTTAAGTGACAGGGAGGACAATCAGCCCCAGCATTTT
.,TRBV20-1,.,TRBJ1-2,CSATTLAYYGYTF,TGCAGTGCTACCACGCTGGCCTACTATGGCTACACCTTC
few,TRBV18,TRBD1,TRBJ2-5,CASSPWTGTKETQYF,TGTGCCAGCTCACCGTGGACAGGGACCAAAGAGACCCAGTACTTC
few,TRBV14,.,TRBJ1-1,CASSQERIMNTEAFF,TGTGCCAGCAGCCAAGAAAGGATCATGAACACTGAAGCTTTCTTT
.,TRBV2,.,TRBJ2-6,CASSEGLSGANVLTF,TGTGCCAGCAGTGAAGGACTCTCTGGGGCCAACGTCCTGACTTTC